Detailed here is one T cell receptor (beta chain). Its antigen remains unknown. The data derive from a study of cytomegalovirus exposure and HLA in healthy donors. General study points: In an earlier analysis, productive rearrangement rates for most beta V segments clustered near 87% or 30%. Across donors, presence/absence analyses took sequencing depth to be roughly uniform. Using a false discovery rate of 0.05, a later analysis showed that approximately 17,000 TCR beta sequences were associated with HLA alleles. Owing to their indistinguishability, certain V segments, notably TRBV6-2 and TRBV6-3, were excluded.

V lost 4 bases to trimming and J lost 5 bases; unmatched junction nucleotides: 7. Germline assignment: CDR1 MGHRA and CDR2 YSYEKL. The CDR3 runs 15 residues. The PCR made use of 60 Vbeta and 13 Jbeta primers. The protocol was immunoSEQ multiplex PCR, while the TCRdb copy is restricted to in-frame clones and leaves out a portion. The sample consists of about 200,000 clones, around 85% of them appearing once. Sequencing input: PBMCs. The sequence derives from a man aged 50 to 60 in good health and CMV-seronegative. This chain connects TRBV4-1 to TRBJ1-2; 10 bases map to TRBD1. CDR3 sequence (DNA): TGCGCCAGCAGCCGGAACGGACAGGGGGGTTATGGCTACACCTTC. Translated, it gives CASSRNGQGGYGYTF.